The 26 T cell receptor beta chains in this list originate from one sample, sequenced in a study of identical twins (dated by TCRdb to 2015 to 2016). The protocol used for the library was 5' RACE. The sequencer was an Illumina HiSeq 2000. The public reads were quality trimmed at Q25 with fastp and then assembled into clones with MiXCR by TCRdb, keeping productive beta chains. A single entry per CDR3 protein holds the most common genes and DNA from its merged rows. For this sample there are a few hundred thousand distinct CDR3 sequences; approximately 14% appear just once. The top ten constitute roughly 0.44% of the sample. A further study also used this sample, focusing on yellow fever vaccine responses in identical twins.

Sequenced material: CD4+ T cells sorted from blood. The receptors originated from a woman between 18 and 29 years old in good health.

The chain recombines TRBV20-1 with TRBJ2-1; 9 bases agree with TRBD2. The CDR3 runs to 16 residues. CDR1 is DFQATT and CDR2 is SNEGSKA in the germline V gene (reference sequence). Trimming at V came to 6 bases and at J to 10 bases, leaving 19 bases not matched to a gene. CDR3 in DNA: TGCAGTGCACCAAGCGGACTAGCGATGACTGGGGCCGAGCAGTTCTTC. Protein: CSAPSGLAMTGAEQFF.

This clonotype was counted between two and nine times. The chain couples TRBV5-1 to TRBJ2-2; 7 nucleotides match TRBD2. V shed 3 bases, J shed 2 bases, and the junction held 4 bases outside the gene matches. This CDR3 has 15 residues. CDR1 and CDR2 from the germline V gene are SGHRS and YFSETQ. The CDR3 is CASSSERGNTGELFF. The DNA for the CDR3 is TGCGCCAGCAGCTCCGAGCGGGGAAACACCGGGGAGCTGTTTTTT.

This clonotype was picked up a small number of times. The chain uses TRBV28 and TRBJ1-2, with 9 bases lining up with TRBD1. This CDR3 has 17 residues. Germline assignment: CDR1 MDHEN and CDR2 SYDVKM. Unmatched junction bases numbered 9, after V lost 3 bases and J lost 1 base. This CDR3 reads CASSLLGGQGLNYGYTF. The CDR3 coding sequence is TGTGCCAGCAGTTTGCTTGGGGGACAGGGTCTTAACTATGGCTACACCTTC.

This chain joins TRBV5-1 and TRBJ2-2, with 9 bases identical to TRBD1. The trim removed 4 bases at V and 3 bases at J, leaving 4 bases unmatched. The CDR3 covers 15 residues. CDR1 and CDR2 from the germline V gene are SGHRS and YFSETQ. CDR3 sequence reads: CASSGWTGDTGELFF. Written as DNA, the CDR3 is TGCGCCAGCAGCGGATGGACAGGGGACACCGGGGAGCTGTTTTTT.

This clonotype was detected only a few times. This chain links TRBV28 with TRBJ1-1; 7 bases fit TRBD1. This CDR3 region has 16 residues. CDR1 and CDR2 (germline): MDHEN, SYDVKM. The trim removed 4 bases at V and 0 bases at J, leaving 8 bases unmatched. The CDR3 DNA reads as TGTGCCAGCAGTTCTACCCGGACAGGTTTGAACACTGAAGCTTTCTTT. Its protein is CASSSTRTGLNTEAFF. The full variable domain, completed using reference TRBV28 and TRBJ1-1, is DVKVTQSSRYLVKRTGEKVFLECVQDMDHENMFWYRQDPGLGLRLIYFSYDVKMKEKGDIPEGYSVSREKKERFSLILESASTNQTSMYLCASSSTRTGLNTEAFFGQGTRLTVV.

This chain joins TRBV7-2 and TRBJ2-7; D remains unclear. CDR3 length: 14 amino acids. V was pared by 5 bases and J by 3 bases, with 14 bases between. Germline CDR1 is SGHTA and CDR2 is FQGNSA. Here the CDR3 reads CASSRPLGYYEQYF. DNA for the CDR3: TGTGCCAGCAGCCGTCCCCTTGGTTACTACGAGCAGTACTTC.

This clonotype was seen a handful of times. The chain carries TRBV6-1 and TRBJ2-1; 9 bases agree with TRBD1. This CDR3 has 19 amino acids. From germline, CDR1 is MNHNS and CDR2 SASEGT. V gave up 4 bases and J gave up 0 bases; unmatched junction bases: 13. The CDR3 DNA follows: TGTGCCAGCAGTGTGCAGGGACAGGGATTAGGAAGCTCCTACAATGAGCAGTTCTTC. It specifies CASSVQGQGLGSSYNEQFF.

V and J are TRBV10-3 and TRBJ1-1; D is undetermined. V was trimmed by 4 bases and J by 5 bases, leaving 11 bases between them. This CDR3 is 13 amino acids long. Germline loops: CDR1 ENHRY, CDR2 SYGVKD. The CDR3 region has the DNA TGTGCCATCAGTGGGACGGAGAGGACTGAAGCTTTCTTT. This codes for CAISGTERTEAFF.

This clonotype was detected only a few times. The genes are TRBV20-1 and TRBJ1-1; D possibly corresponds to TRBD1 (6 bases). This CDR3 contains 12 residues. Looked up from germline, CDR1 is DFQATT and CDR2 is SNEGSKA (reference sequence). V lost 6 bases, J lost 1 base, and 9 bases lay in between. CDR3 nucleotides: TGCAGTGCCCCGACAGGGAACACTGAAGCTTTCTTT. Its protein product is CSAPTGNTEAFF.

This chain joins TRBV28 and TRBJ2-3; 7 bases agree with TRBD2. The CDR3 contains 15 residues. Germline V gene sequence: CDR1 MDHEN, CDR2 SYDVKM. Unmatched junction bases numbered 6, after V lost 4 bases and J lost 2 bases. The CDR3 loop reads CASSSETSFTDTQYF. The DNA for the CDR3 is TGTGCCAGCAGTTCGGAGACTAGCTTCACAGATACGCAGTATTTT. The variable domain in full, completed from reference TRBV28 and TRBJ2-3, reads DVKVTQSSRYLVKRTGEKVFLECVQDMDHENMFWYRQDPGLGLRLIYFSYDVKMKEKGDIPEGYSVSREKKERFSLILESASTNQTSMYLCASSSETSFTDTQYFGPGTRLTVL.

This clonotype showed up just a few times. The V and J genes are TRBV29-1 and TRBJ2-2, with D unclear. CDR1 SQVTM and CDR2 ANQGSEA come from the germline V gene. Trimming stripped 5 bases from V and 5 bases from J, with 18 bases between. CDR3 size: 15 residues. The CDR3 loop reads CSVLQVGGLTGELFF. The CDR3 nucleotides read TGCAGCGTTTTGCAGGTCGGCGGATTAACCGGGGAGCTGTTTTTT.

The chain carries TRBV28 and TRBJ2-7; 10 nucleotides align to TRBD1. Germline V lookup: CDR1 MDHEN, CDR2 SYDVKM. The J segment lost 3 bases and the V segment lost 4 bases, leaving 6 bases of the junction unmatched. The CDR3 sequence is 15 residues long. CDR3 in DNA: TGTGCCAGCAGTTCCGATGGGACAGGGGTCTACGAGCAGTACTTC. Protein sequence: CASSSDGTGVYEQYF.

This clonotype was counted a few times. The chain combines TRBV6-5 with TRBJ2-1; 7 nucleotides match TRBD1. There are 16 residues in the CDR3. The V and J ends lost 3 bases and 4 bases, in that order; junction bases with no gene match: 9. The germline gives CDR1 MNHEY, CDR2 SVGAGI. The CDR3 spells CASSYTQGRGYNEQFF. In nucleotides, the CDR3 is TGTGCCAGCAGTTATACACAGGGGAGAGGATACAATGAGCAGTTCTTC.

This clonotype was observed a handful of times. The J gene is TRBJ2-2, the V gene TRBV20-1; D may match TRBD1 or TRBD2 (6 bases each). Trimming removed 5 bases at V and 4 bases at J, with 17 bases between. This CDR3 comprises 15 residues. Germline CDR1 and CDR2: DFQATT and SNEGSKA (reference sequence). CDR3 in amino acids: CSAQSGATITGELFF. CDR3 coding DNA: TGCAGTGCTCAATCGGGGGCAACGATCACCGGGGAGCTGTTTTTT.

The chain is built from TRBV5-5 and TRBJ2-1; 14 bases fit TRBD2. CDR1 SGHKS and CDR2 YYEKEE come from the germline V gene (reference sequence). Trimming removed 4 bases from V and 10 bases from J; junction bases left unmatched: 10. The CDR3 totals 16 residues. In DNA, the CDR3 is TGTGCCAGCAGCCCCATCGGACTAGCGGGAGGAGGGGAGCAGTTCTTC. Protein: CASSPIGLAGGGEQFF.

This clonotype appeared a few times. Likely a read error: the CDR3 ends without its conserved phenylalanine or tryptophan. The DNA is omitted, as the CDR3 cannot be located on it reliably, and the CDR3 follows TCRdb's listing. The chain joins TRBV5-6 to TRBJ2-1; the D call in the table, TRBD1, was not verified against the DNA. The CDR3 extends over 8 residues, inclusive of both ends. Germline CDR1 reads SGHDT; CDR2 reads YYEEEE. The CDR3 protein is CASSVRGG.

The CDR3 DNA reads as TGCGCCAGCAGCCCCCTTGGTGGAGAGCAGTTCTTC. The encoded protein is CASSPLGGEQFF. The chain couples TRBV5-1 to TRBJ2-1; D is unresolved. The germline V gene has CDR1 SGHRS and CDR2 YFSETQ. CDR3 length: 12 residues. Deletions cut 4 bases from V and 10 bases from J, with 12 bases between.

This clonotype showed up just a few times. The CDR3 loop reads CANRHHNQPQHF. The CDR3 DNA sequence: TGTGCCAATAGACACCACAATCAGCCCCAGCATTTT. This sequence joins TRBV2 and TRBJ1-5; no clear D. This CDR3 comprises 12 residues. V was cut by 10 bases and J by 3 bases, with 10 bases left in between. The germline V gene has CDR1 SNHLY and CDR2 FYNNEI.

For this clonotype: This may stem from a read error, because a much larger clone lies one nucleotide away. CDR3: CASNPHRDRGETQYF. The CDR3 bases are TGTGCCAGCAACCCCCACCGGGACAGGGGAGAGACCCAGTACTTC. J is TRBJ2-5 and V is TRBV12-3 or TRBV12-4, with 10 bases fitting TRBD1. The CDR3 totals 15 residues. Losses at the gene ends were 7 bases for V and 4 bases for J; bases not matched to a gene: 9.

The chain carries TRBV10-3 and TRBJ2-3; D uncertain. Trimming removed 8 bases at V and 0 bases at J, with 3 bases between. Germline values: CDR1 ENHRY, CDR2 SYGVKD. This CDR3 is 11 amino acids long. The CDR3 nucleotides are TGTGCCATCTCGAGCACAGATACGCAGTATTTT. Protein product: CAISSTDTQYF.

This chain uses TRBV7-9 with TRBJ2-2; D not resolved. Germline lookup yields CDR1 SEHNR and CDR2 FQNEAQ (reference sequence). With 5 bases removed from V and 4 bases from J, the gap between germline ends came to 5 bases. The CDR3 has 12 residues. CDR3 in amino acids: CASSTSTGELFF. CDR3 DNA: TGTGCCAGCAGCACCAGCACCGGGGAGCTGTTTTTT.

This clonotype has more than one count but fewer than ten. The J gene is TRBJ1-6, the V gene TRBV12-3 or TRBV12-4; 7 bases align to TRBD1. The length of the CDR3 is 14 residues. Trimming cost V 5 bases and J 7 bases; bases outside gene matches: 5. The CDR3 coding sequence is TGTGCCAGCAGTCCAGGGGGTGAAAATTCACCCCTCCACTTT. Translation gives CASSPGGENSPLHF.

The chain employs TRBV4-1 and TRBJ2-1; 13 positions agree with TRBD2. There are 17 residues in the CDR3. Trimming cost V 0 bases and J 6 bases; bases outside gene matches: 5. Looked up from germline, CDR1 is MGHRA and CDR2 is YSYEKL. The CDR3, as DNA: TGCGCCAGCAGCCAAGAAAGGGGACTAGCGGGAACCAATGAGCAGTTCTTC. Its translation is CASSQERGLAGTNEQFF.

This clonotype has just a few counts. V is TRBV12-3 or TRBV12-4 and J is TRBJ2-3, with D hard to call. The CDR3 is 14 amino acids. V was cut by 0 bases and J by 1 base, with 5 bases left in between. CDR3 in amino acids: CASSLAIRTDTQYF. CDR3 DNA sequence: TGTGCCAGCAGTTTAGCGATCCGCACAGATACGCAGTATTTT.

This clonotype was found a few times. This sequence joins TRBV6-2 or TRBV6-3 and TRBJ2-2; D is uncertain. Germline V gives CDR1 MNHEY, CDR2 SVGEGT. V lost 3 bases to trimming and J lost 7 bases, with 15 bases between them. The CDR3 has 15 residues. The CDR3 reads CASSYYGVVDGELFF. In nucleotides, the CDR3 is TGTGCCAGCAGTTATTACGGCGTCGTGGACGGGGAGCTGTTTTTT.

This clonotype turned up a few times. V usage is TRBV10-3 and J usage is TRBJ2-2; D gene unclear. Germline CDR1 reads ENHRY; CDR2 reads SYGVKD. CDR3 size: 14 residues. Trimming left V 2 bases short and J 2 bases short, with 6 bases between. This CDR3 reads CAISETQNTGELFF. The CDR3 nucleotides are TGTGCCATCAGTGAGACCCAAAACACCGGGGAGCTGTTTTTT.